This T cell receptor beta chain was identified in a study of blood T cell repertoires in COVID-19. Study-wide background: PBMCs, B-cell-depleted T cells, or T cells provided the cDNA or gDNA that made up the material.

Germline CDR1 is MNHNY and CDR2 is SVGAGI (reference sequence). Trimming took off 7 bases at V and 6 bases at J, with 18 bases between the two ends. CDR3 length: 14 residues. Cohorts were assigned according to the clinical history that participants reported. Among Cohort 3 donors, those recovered had two negative PCRs, clearance, or symptom resolution. The data were produced by immunoSEQ multiplex PCR, yet TCRdb's version contains in-frame clones alone and is incomplete. This sample has approximately 470,000 clones, with about 90% found just once. The V and J genes are TRBV6-6 and TRBJ1-1; no definite D call. This clonotype originated in a woman under 30 who had recovered from COVID-19. Sequences were obtained from PBMCs or T cells enriched from blood (not recorded which). In DNA form, the CDR3 reads TGTGCCAGCAACATGGGCAGGCTGGGCCCTGAAGCTTTCTTT. It encodes CASNMGRLGPEAFF.